This T cell receptor (beta chain) was observed in a study of vaccination effects on CD4 cells after COVID-19. Study findings and constraints: Common cold coronaviruses were cross-recognized by only 1 of 255 vaccine-induced clones in healthy vaccinees.

TCRdb's copy holds only in-frame clones and misses some; the assay was immunoSEQ multiplex PCR. The sample contains some 29,000 clones, 65% to 75% of which appear only once. Prior to sequencing, the ViraFEST assay stimulated PBMC with viral peptide pools, which expanded the antigen-specific CD4+ T cells. Researchers isolated CD4+ T cells once roughly nine days of culture had elapsed. Two doses of BNT162b2 or mRNA-1273 vaccine were administered to participants. Days 3 and 7 saw half the medium replaced with IL-2 medium. Of note for this clone: The antigen remains unidentified.

The clonotype originates from a human donor who received a COVID-19 vaccine. Sample: CD4+ T cells from PBMCs cultured with HCoV-OC43 spike peptides, taken after COVID-19 vaccination. The subset denotes: HCoV-OC43 spike overlapping peptide pool stimulation.

CDR3 region: CASSLTGSHEQYF. As DNA, the CDR3 is TGTGCCAGCAGCTTGACAGGGTCCCACGAGCAGTACTTC. This chain links TRBV7-6 with TRBJ2-7, with TRBD1 matching 7 bases. The germline V gene has CDR1 SGHVS and CDR2 FNYEAQ. This CDR3 has 13 amino acids. The junction had 4 bases not matched to a gene; V was cut back by 3 bases and J by 5 bases.